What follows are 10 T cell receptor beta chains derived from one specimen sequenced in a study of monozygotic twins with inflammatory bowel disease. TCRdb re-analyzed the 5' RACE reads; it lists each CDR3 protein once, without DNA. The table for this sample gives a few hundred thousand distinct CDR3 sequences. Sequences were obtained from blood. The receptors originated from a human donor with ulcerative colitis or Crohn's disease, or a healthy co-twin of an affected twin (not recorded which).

The CDR3: CASSYYGGEQFF. The gene calls are TRBV6-5 and TRBJ2-1. Germline V CDR1 and CDR2: MNHEY, SVGAGI. The CDR3 spans 12 residues.

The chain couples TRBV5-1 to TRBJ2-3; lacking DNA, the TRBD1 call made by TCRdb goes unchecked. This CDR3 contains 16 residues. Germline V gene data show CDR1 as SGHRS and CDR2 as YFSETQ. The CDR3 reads CASSRSGDSMTDTQYF.

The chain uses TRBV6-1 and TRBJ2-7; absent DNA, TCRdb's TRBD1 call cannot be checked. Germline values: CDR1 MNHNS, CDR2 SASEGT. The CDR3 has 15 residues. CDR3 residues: CASSELGQGVYEQYF.

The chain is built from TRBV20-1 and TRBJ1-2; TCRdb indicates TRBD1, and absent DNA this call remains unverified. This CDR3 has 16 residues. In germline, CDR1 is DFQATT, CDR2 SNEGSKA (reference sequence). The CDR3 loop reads CSASGMEPGAFYGYTF.

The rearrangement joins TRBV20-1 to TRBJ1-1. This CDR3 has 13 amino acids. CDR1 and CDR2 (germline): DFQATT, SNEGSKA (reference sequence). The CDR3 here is CSAYRDGNTEAFF.

CDR3 sequence reads: CASSLGWSNEKLFF. The V call is TRBV7-9, the J call TRBJ1-4. Germline V gives CDR1 SEHNR, CDR2 FQNEAQ (reference sequence). The CDR3 runs to 14 residues.

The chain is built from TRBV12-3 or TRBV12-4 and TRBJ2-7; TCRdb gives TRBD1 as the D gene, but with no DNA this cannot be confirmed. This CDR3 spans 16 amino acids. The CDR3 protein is CASSGPGTGISYEQYF.

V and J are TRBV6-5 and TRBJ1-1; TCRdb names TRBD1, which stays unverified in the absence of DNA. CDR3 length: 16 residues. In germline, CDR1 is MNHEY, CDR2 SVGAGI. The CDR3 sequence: CASSYLGTGTNTEAFF.

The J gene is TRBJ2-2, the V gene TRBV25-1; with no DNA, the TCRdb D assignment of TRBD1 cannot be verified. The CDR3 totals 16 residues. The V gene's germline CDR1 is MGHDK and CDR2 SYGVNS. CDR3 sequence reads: CASSEFGTGDSGELFF.

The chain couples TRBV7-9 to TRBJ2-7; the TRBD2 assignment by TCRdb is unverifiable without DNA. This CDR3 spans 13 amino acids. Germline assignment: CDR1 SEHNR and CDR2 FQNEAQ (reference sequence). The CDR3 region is CASSRGSRQGLYF.